Included here is one T cell receptor beta chain sequence, with context. The table lists this clonotype with a few counts. The antigen it binds to is not known. Per-base qualities were not stored, and no clone one base away is much larger. All donors were healthy Caucasians. Three pairs of female monozygotic twins, all aged roughly 18 to 29 years, were included in the twin cohort. CD4+ and CD8+ T cell populations were isolated with positive isolation kits from Invitrogen. This specimen belongs to a study of identical twins (TCRdb year 2016). About the full investigation: TCR alpha and beta repertoires from monozygotic twins, unrelated adults of various ages and cord blood were deep-sequenced to test whether fetal clonotypes persist. To rule out contamination, replicate twin experiments were performed at different times with different library preparation protocols. Points the paper makes about the study in general: Recombination models systematically underestimated out-of-frame TCR alpha sharing in monozygotic twins but agreed with sharing between unrelated individuals. Compared with coincidental sharing between unrelated individuals, an excess of low generation-probability sequences was observed among out-of-frame TCR alpha sequences shared between twins. Conclusions relied on cross-sectional statistical analysis, since the same donors could not be followed over many years. The excess sharing between twins in beta out-of-frame sequences was weaker because fewer shared sequences reduced the signal-to-noise ratio. Zero-insertion analyses could be partly confounded by invariant T cells such as MAIT and iNKT, though diverse VJ usage argued against such confounding for most clonotypes. Fewer insertions were carried by abundant cord blood beta clonotypes, a similar but weaker trend appeared in young adult naive repertoires, and no such trend appeared in memory repertoires.

V loses 3 bases of germline sequence and J loses 2 bases, and the interval between the two ends is 14 bases. Counted from cysteine to phenylalanine, this CDR3 has 16 amino acids. Just CDR3 DNA is preserved here, 48 bases in frame from base 1. For CDR1 and CDR2, the germline V gene lists MDHEN and SYDVKM. The method was 5' RACE. Sequencing relied on an Illumina HiSeq 2000. Template switching introduced a universal primer binding site; the final cDNA contained a unique molecular identifier, enabling accurate counting of TCR cDNA molecules. First-strand cDNA for TCR alpha and beta chains was synthesized from specific primers in the conserved constant-segment region. To control for contamination, every cDNA library carried two barcodes: a SMART-Mk sample barcode plus Illumina barcodes. TruSeq adapter sequences, together with Illumina sample barcodes, were added in two successive PCR steps. TCR alpha and beta cDNA libraries were sequenced on the Illumina HiSeq platform with custom primers. From the authors' description of their analysis: Unique molecular identifiers were extracted from raw reads with MiGEC, and CDR3 positions were determined with MiXCR. For each individual, recombination models were inferred using an EM algorithm with the repgenHMM and IGoR tools. Shared clonotype analysis was performed with the tcR package in R, normalizing sharing by the product of cloneset sizes. To study raw recombination without the effects of thymic and clonal selection, out-of-frame nonproductive sequences were analyzed. TCRdb reprocessing: public reads trimmed at Q25 with fastp, clones called with MiXCR, in-frame beta chains kept. Merged by CDR3 protein, the rows form single entries marked with the most common genes and DNA. The V and J calls shown here were made by TCRdb, not taken from the authors' results. The table for this sample lists hundreds of thousands of distinct CDR3 sequences; roughly an eighth of them were counted only once. The ten largest clones capture roughly 7.8% of the sample.

The data were also submitted as part of a second study, on yellow fever vaccine responses in identical twins. As that second paper reports: The authors reported that the T cell response to vaccination in identical twins appeared partly convergent and partly personalized. Focusing on identical twins, the study followed the T cell clones that responded to the vaccine, and did so with precision.

This chain joins TRBV28 to TRBJ1-5; the D gene lacks a confident call. The sample consisted of CD8+ T cells sorted from blood. The source of this sequence is a woman under 30 in good health. The base sequence is TGTGCCAGCAGTTTCGGGAACCCCTCGGGCAATCAGCCCCAGCATTTT. This translates into CASSFGNPSGNQPQHF.